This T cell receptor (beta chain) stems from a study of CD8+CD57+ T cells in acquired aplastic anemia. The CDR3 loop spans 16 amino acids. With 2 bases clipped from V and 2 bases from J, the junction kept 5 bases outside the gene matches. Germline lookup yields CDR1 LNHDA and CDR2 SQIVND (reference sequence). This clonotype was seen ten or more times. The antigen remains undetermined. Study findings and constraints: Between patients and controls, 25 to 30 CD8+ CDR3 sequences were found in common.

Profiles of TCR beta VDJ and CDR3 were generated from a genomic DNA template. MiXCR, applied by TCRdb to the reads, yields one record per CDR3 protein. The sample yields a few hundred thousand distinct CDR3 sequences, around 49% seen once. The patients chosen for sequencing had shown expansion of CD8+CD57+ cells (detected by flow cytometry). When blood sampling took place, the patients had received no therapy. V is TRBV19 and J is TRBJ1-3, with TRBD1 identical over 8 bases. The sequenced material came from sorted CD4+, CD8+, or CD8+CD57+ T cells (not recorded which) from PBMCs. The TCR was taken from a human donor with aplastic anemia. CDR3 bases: TGTGCCAGTAGTATACTCACAGGGGGTACTGGAAACACCATATATTTT. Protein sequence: CASSILTGGTGNTIYF.